The 4 T cell receptor beta chains listed next were all sequenced from one sample in a study of CD8+ T cells in alopecia areata. cDNA reverse transcribed from extracted RNA served as the sequencing template. The repertoire was sequenced with immunoSEQ multiplex PCR; TCRdb's copy has only in-frame clones and lacks some. The sample has 90,000 to 150,000 clones, less than 75% seen once. Treatment denoted: oral pan-JAK inhibitor, 5-10 mg twice daily. Sample: CD8+ T cells sorted from blood, taken at week 4, from a patient treated with tofacitinib. Receptor source: a human donor with alopecia areata.

The sample holds a few counts of this clone. The chain couples TRBV29-1 to TRBJ2-2; TRBD2 aligns across 7 bases. CDR1 and CDR2 from the germline V gene are SQVTM and ANQGSEA. The CDR3 is made up of 17 amino acids. Germline trimming cut 7 bases from V and 7 bases from J; bases unmatched to any gene: 21. In nucleotides, the CDR3 is TGCAGCGCCACGTACCGGGGTGGCGGGGGACCCATCGGGGAGCTGTTTTTT. Its translation: CSATYRGGGGPIGELFF.

Only a few counts were recorded for this clone. V gene TRBV30 combines with J gene TRBJ2-7; TRBD1 aligns across 7 bases. CDR3 length: 14 residues. Germline V CDR1 and CDR2: GTSNPN, SVGIG (reference sequence). V lost 2 bases, J lost 2 bases, and 6 bases stayed unmatched. The CDR3 DNA is TGTGCCTGGAGTCGGACAGGTGACCCCTACGAGCAGTACTTC. Protein product: CAWSRTGDPYEQYF.

This rearrangement joins TRBV30 to TRBJ2-7; D might be TRBD1 (5 bases). CDR1 is GTSNPN and CDR2 is SVGIG in the germline V gene (reference sequence). V was cut by 0 bases and J by 5 bases, with 11 bases left in between. The CDR3 has 13 residues. The CDR3 DNA reads as TGTGCCTGGAGTGTACTCAGGGCGAACGAGCAGTACTTC. Protein sequence: CAWSVLRANEQYF.

The CDR3 region is CASSSSSRGSSYEQYF. The CDR3, as DNA: TGTGCCAGCAGCTCGAGCTCTAGGGGGAGCTCCTACGAGCAGTACTTC. This sequence joins TRBV7-2 and TRBJ2-7; possibly TRBD1 for D (6 bases). The germline CDR1 and CDR2 sequences are SGHTA and FQGNSA. This CDR3 region has 16 residues. V lost 4 bases, J lost 0 bases, and 16 bases lay in between.